A single sample is the source of the 22 T cell receptor beta chains below, sequenced in a study of blood T cell repertoires in COVID-19 (dated by TCRdb to about 2020). The library was generated by the immunoSEQ multiplex PCR assay. TCRdb provides this immuneACCESS table in a form limited to in-frame rearrangements. Some clones are lacking; in checked studies, under half of them reflect an unresolved V gene, and why the rest are absent is not known. This sample has more than 40,000 clones in its table, and 70% to 90% of those were observed once. The ten largest clones represent around 3.1% of the sample. The sample comprised PBMCs or T cells enriched from blood (not recorded which). Receptors originate from a woman aged 45 to 65 who had recovered from COVID-19.

This clone was recorded a few times. The chain joins TRBV3-1 (or the pseudogene TRBV3-2) to TRBJ1-2; 8 bases fit TRBD1. The CDR3 has 17 residues. The germline gives CDR1 LGHDT, CDR2 YNNKEL (reference sequence). V lost 0 bases and J lost 6; bases outside the gene matches: 12. This CDR3 reads CASSQESLRAGGDGYTF. In DNA, the CDR3 is TGTGCCAGCAGCCAAGAATCTTTGAGGGCAGGGGGCGATGGCTACACCTTC.

The chain carries TRBV14 and TRBJ2-2; TRBD2 aligns across 7 bases. The CDR3 extends over 17 amino acids. The junction had 5 bases not matched to a gene; V was cut back by 0 bases and J by 1 base. Looked up from germline, CDR1 is SGHDN and CDR2 is FVKESK. The CDR3 nucleotides read TGTGCCAGCAGCCAAGAGGGAGGGAGACGGAACACCGGGGAGCTGTTTTTT. This translates into CASSQEGGRRNTGELFF. The whole variable domain, filled in from reference TRBV14 and TRBJ2-2, reads EAGVTQFPSHSVIEKGQTVTLRCDPISGHDNLYWYRRVMGKEIKFLLHFVKESKQDESGMPNNRFLAERTGGTYSTLKVQPAELEDSGVYFCASSQEGGRRNTGELFFGEGSRLTVL.

The J gene is TRBJ2-2, the V gene TRBV9; TRBD2 matches at 11 bases. Trimming at V came to 3 bases and at J to 4 bases, leaving 5 bases not matched to a gene. CDR1 SGDLS and CDR2 YYNGEE come from the germline V gene. The CDR3 runs 16 residues. For the CDR3, the DNA is TGTGCCAGCAGCGCACTAGCGGGAGCGGGCACCGGGGAGCTGTTTTTT. Its translation is CASSALAGAGTGELFF. The full variable domain, in which reference TRBV9 and TRBJ2-2 provide the parts outside the CDR3, is DSGVTQTPKHLITATGQRVTLRCSPRSGDLSVYWYQQSLDQGLQFLIQYYNGEERAKGNILERFSAQQFPDLHSELNLSSLELGDSALYFCASSALAGAGTGELFFGEGSRLTVL.

This sequence joins TRBV5-1 and TRBJ2-2; 10 nucleotides align to TRBD1. The germline gives CDR1 SGHRS, CDR2 YFSETQ. With 4 bases clipped from V and 3 bases from J, the junction kept 6 bases outside the gene matches. The CDR3 sequence is 16 residues long. CDR3 sequence reads: CASSLDRGLDTGELFF. The CDR3 DNA reads as TGCGCCAGCAGCCTTGACAGGGGGCTGGACACCGGGGAGCTGTTTTTT.

V is TRBV7-2 and J is TRBJ2-1, with a tentative D call TRBD1 (5 bases). CDR1 SGHTA and CDR2 FQGNSA come from the germline V gene. The CDR3 extends over 16 amino acids. Trimming removed 2 bases from V and 10 bases from J, with 21 bases in between. DNA of the CDR3: TGTGCCAGCAGCTTATCCGTTGGCTCAGGGATGGGGGAGCAGTTCTTC. Protein product: CASSLSVGSGMGEQFF.

V is TRBV12-3 or TRBV12-4 and J is TRBJ2-1; D possibly corresponds to TRBD2 (6 bases). V gave up 6 bases and J gave up 6 bases, with 12 bases separating them. CDR3 size: 13 residues. CDR3 nucleotides: TGTGCCAGCAGCCGCCGGGAGACCAATGAGCAGTTCTTC. It specifies CASSRRETNEQFF.

The chain uses TRBV10-2 and TRBJ2-1; possible D gene TRBD2, 5 bases. This CDR3 has 13 residues. Germline CDR1 and CDR2: WSHSY and SAAADI. The ends were cut back, 8 bases at V and 5 bases at J, with 13 bases in the middle. The CDR3 here is CASGRGRNNEQFF. The CDR3 region has the DNA TGCGCCAGCGGTAGAGGGAGAAACAATGAGCAGTTCTTC.

This chain links TRBV30 with TRBJ2-1; D is perhaps TRBD1 (5 bases). Germline V gene data show CDR1 as GTSNPN and CDR2 as SVGIG (reference sequence). The CDR3 is 17 amino acids. V was trimmed by 3 bases and J by 1 base, leaving 19 bases between them. The CDR3 protein is CAWSPFGNRRSYNEQFF. The CDR3 nucleotides read TGTGCCTGGAGCCCTTTCGGTAACAGGCGTTCCTACAATGAGCAGTTCTTC. The variable domain in full, completed from reference TRBV30 and TRBJ2-1, reads SQTIHQWPATLVQPVGSPLSLECTVEGTSNPNLYWYRQAAGRGLQLLFYSVGIGQISSEVPQNLSASRPQDRQFILSSKKLLLSDSGFYLCAWSPFGNRRSYNEQFFGPGTRLTVL.

The chain has TRBV7-9 and TRBJ2-1; TRBD2 agrees at 10 bases. The ends lost 8 bases at V and 5 bases at J; junction bases unmatched: 6. There are 14 residues in the CDR3. CDR1 and CDR2 (germline): SEHNR, FQNEAQ (reference sequence). CDR3: CASSTSGVNNEQFF. The CDR3 DNA reads as TGTGCCAGCTCAACTAGCGGGGTGAACAATGAGCAGTTCTTC. The full variable domain, its missing parts supplied by reference TRBV7-9 and TRBJ2-1, is DTGVSQNPRHKITKRGQNVTFRCDPISEHNRLYWYRQTLGQGPEFLTYFQNEAQLEKSRLLSDRFSAERPKGSFSTLEIQRTEQGDSAMYLCASSTSGVNNEQFFGPGTRLTVL.

The chain couples TRBV12-3 or TRBV12-4 to TRBJ2-7; D unclear. The CDR3 length is 12 residues. V lost 2 bases and J lost 3, with 5 bases in between. The CDR3 region is CASSLRGYEQYF. The DNA for the CDR3 is TGTGCCAGCAGTTTAAGAGGCTACGAGCAGTACTTC.

The chain recombines TRBV19 with TRBJ1-2; 7 nucleotides agree with TRBD1. The CDR3 spans 14 residues. Germline V lookup: CDR1 LNHDA, CDR2 SQIVND (reference sequence). J lost 5 bases, V lost 7 bases, and 10 bases had no gene match. The CDR3 loop reads CASNPGQREYGYTF. CDR3 bases: TGTGCCAGTAATCCGGGACAGAGAGAATATGGCTACACCTTC. The full variable domain, completed using reference TRBV19 and TRBJ1-2, is DGGITQSPKYLFRKEGQNVTLSCEQNLNHDAMYWYRQDPGQGLRLIYYSQIVNDFQKGDIAEGYSVSREKKESFPLTVTSAQKNPTAFYLCASNPGQREYGYTFGSGTRLTVV.

J is TRBJ1-1 and V is TRBV2; 7 bases map to TRBD1. With 9 bases clipped from V and 4 bases from J, the junction kept 11 bases outside the gene matches. This CDR3 spans 14 amino acids. Per germline, CDR1 SNHLY and CDR2 FYNNEI. The CDR3 sequence is CASDRERESTEAFF. The CDR3 nucleotides read TGTGCCAGTGACAGGGAAAGAGAAAGCACTGAAGCTTTCTTT.

The V call is TRBV4-3, the J call TRBJ1-6, with 7 bases aligning to TRBD1. The V segment lost 0 bases and the J segment 8 bases; nucleotides outside the gene matches: 7. CDR3 length: 16 amino acids. Germline CDR1 and CDR2: LGHNA and YSLEER. The CDR3 sequence is CASSQDGGGGYSPLHF. In DNA form, the CDR3 reads TGCGCCAGCAGCCAAGATGGAGGGGGCGGCTATTCACCCCTCCACTTT.

This CDR3 is CASSEDYGSRETQYF. The CDR3 DNA follows: TGTGCCAGCAGTGAAGATTACGGGTCCCGAGAGACCCAGTACTTC. The chain uses TRBV6-1 and TRBJ2-5; D is ambiguous. The CDR3 totals 15 residues. CDR1 is MNHNS, CDR2 SASEGT, per germline. V was clipped by 1 base and J by 4 bases, with 13 bases between them.

The rearrangement links TRBV4-2 to TRBJ2-2; 7 bases line up with TRBD2. Germline V CDR1 and CDR2: LGHNA, YNFKEQ. The CDR3 extends over 15 amino acids. J lost 4 bases, V lost 4 bases, and 6 bases had no gene match. For the CDR3, the DNA is TGTGCCAGCAGCCTCAACAGCGGGGTCACCGGGGAGCTGTTTTTT. Its protein product is CASSLNSGVTGELFF.

The genes are TRBV5-1 and TRBJ2-3, with 10 bases lining up with TRBD2. The CDR3 has 16 amino acids. The germline CDR1 and CDR2 sequences are SGHRS and YFSETQ. V was clipped by 1 base and J by 2 bases; unmatched bases: 4. CDR3 loop: CASSLKSGRATDTQYF. The CDR3 DNA sequence: TGCGCCAGCAGCTTGAAAAGCGGGAGGGCCACAGATACGCAGTATTTT.

This chain links TRBV6-1 with TRBJ2-1; a weak D match, TRBD1 (6 bases). CDR3 length equals 17 residues. Deletions cut 2 bases from V and 0 bases from J, with 14 bases between. The germline CDR1 and CDR2 sequences are MNHNS and SASEGT. The CDR3 loop is CASSEKTGSSSYNEQFF. CDR3 DNA: TGTGCCAGCAGTGAAAAGACAGGTTCTAGCTCCTACAATGAGCAGTTCTTC.

In regard to this clone: The sample has other DNA sequences that encode this CDR3 too. J is TRBJ1-1 and V is TRBV6-5; D might be TRBD1 (5 bases). The CDR3 is 15 amino acids. The germline V and J ends were trimmed by 0 bases and 1 base, with 9 bases remaining between them. Germline V lookup: CDR1 MNHEY, CDR2 SVGAGI. This CDR3 is CASSYSGRKNTEAFF. CDR3 sequence (DNA): TGTGCCAGCAGTTACTCGGGGCGGAAGAACACTGAAGCTTTCTTT.

The V gene is TRBV28, the J gene TRBJ2-3; possibly TRBD2 for D (5 bases). Per germline, CDR1 MDHEN and CDR2 SYDVKM. The CDR3 is made up of 14 amino acids. V gave up 10 bases and J gave up 2 bases, with 16 bases separating them. The CDR3 reads CATLDGGYTDTQYF. In DNA, the CDR3 is TGTGCCACCCTGGACGGAGGTTACACAGATACGCAGTATTTT.

The chain joins TRBV7-2 to TRBJ2-3, with TRBD1 as a possible D gene (6 bases). Germline V gives CDR1 SGHTA, CDR2 FQGNSA. Between the trimmed V and J ends, which lost 5 bases and 4 bases, there was a span of 16 bases. The CDR3 runs to 15 residues. In DNA form, the CDR3 reads TGTGCCAGCAGCCCTTACCAGAAGGGGGCAGATACGCAGTATTTT. It translates to CASSPYQKGADTQYF.

This clone is deemed medium-sized. This CDR3 reads CASSSIRTDAGGNGYTF. CDR3 coding DNA: TGTGCCAGCAGTTCAATCAGAACAGATGCCGGAGGGAATGGCTACACCTTC. The chain combines TRBV6-2 or TRBV6-3 with TRBJ1-2; no definite D call. The CDR3 is made up of 17 amino acids. V was pared by 4 bases and J by 6 bases, with 24 bases between. Per germline, CDR1 MNHEY and CDR2 SVGEGT.

The chain couples TRBV18 to TRBJ2-3; 11 nucleotides align to TRBD1. The germline CDR1 and CDR2 sequences are KGHSH and LQKENI. CDR3 length equals 16 residues. V lost 2 bases to trimming and J lost 2 bases; unmatched junction nucleotides: 3. The CDR3 DNA reads TGTGCCAGCTCACCATGGACAGGGGGCCTCACAGATACGCAGTATTTT. It is translated as CASSPWTGGLTDTQYF.